Shown below are 23 T cell receptor beta chains from a single sample sequenced in a study of identical twins. TCRdb reanalysed the 5' RACE reads using MiXCR and keeps one entry per CDR3 protein. This table has more than 650,000 distinct CDR3 sequences, roughly 6% appearing once. Sample: naive T cells sorted from blood. The origin of the receptors is a man aged 18 to 35 in good health.

This clonotype came up a few times. The chain is built from TRBV10-3 and TRBJ2-3; D call uncertain. The V end lost 10 bases, the J end lost 4 bases, and 9 bases lay between the germline ends. The CDR3 spans 11 residues. CDR1 and CDR2 (germline): ENHRY, SYGVKD. CDR3 residues: CASQSADTQYF. For the CDR3, the DNA is TGTGCCAGCCAAAGTGCAGATACGCAGTATTTT.

This chain joins TRBV7-2 and TRBJ1-5; TRBD1 is a possible D gene (6 bases). The V end was cut by 5 bases, the J end by 4 bases, with 18 bases between. In germline, CDR1 is SGHTA, CDR2 FQGNSA. The CDR3 is 16 residues long. This chain's CDR3 is CASSITGTNENQPQHF. CDR3 nucleotides: TGTGCCAGCAGCATCACCGGGACAAATGAGAATCAGCCCCAGCATTTT.

This chain joins TRBV27 and TRBJ2-6, with D hard to call. V was shortened by 5 bases and J by 0 bases, with 8 bases between the two germline ends. The CDR3 loop spans 15 amino acids. The germline CDR1 and CDR2 sequences are MNHEY and SMNVEV (reference sequence). The chain's CDR3 is CASSASFSGANVLTF. CDR3 bases: TGTGCCAGCAGTGCATCATTCTCTGGGGCCAACGTCCTGACTTTC.

This clonotype was seen repeatedly, ten times or more. DNA of the CDR3: TGCAGCGTTGAAGATCCTCATACCCGATACTCCTACAATGAGCAGTTCTTC. Translation gives CSVEDPHTRYSYNEQFF. The V call is TRBV29-1, the J call TRBJ2-1; no clear D gene. Germline V gene data show CDR1 as SQVTM and CDR2 as ANQGSEA. This CDR3 region has 17 residues. The ends were cut back, 0 bases at V and 0 bases at J, with 15 bases in the middle.

This clonotype was seen ten or more times. The rearrangement uses TRBV14 and TRBJ2-7; maybe TRBD2 (6 bases). The CDR3 runs to 12 residues. Germline V CDR1 and CDR2: SGHDN, FVKESK. Trimming removed 4 bases at V and 6 bases at J, with 10 bases between. CDR3 in amino acids: CASSPGTSEQYF. In nucleotides, the CDR3 is TGTGCCAGCAGCCCTGGGACTTCCGAGCAGTACTTC.

The chain uses TRBV25-1 and TRBJ2-5, with D perhaps matching TRBD1 (6 bases). Germline values: CDR1 MGHDK, CDR2 SYGVNS. CDR3 length: 14 amino acids. Trimming stripped 7 bases from V and 2 bases from J, with 14 bases between. Here the CDR3 reads CASTPSTGQETQYF. The CDR3 region has the DNA TGTGCCAGCACCCCCTCCACAGGGCAAGAGACCCAGTACTTC.

The rearrangement uses TRBV11-2 and TRBJ1-1, with D unresolved. The CDR3 length is 14 residues. Germline V gene data show CDR1 as SGHAT and CDR2 as FQNNGV. Deletions cut 5 bases from V and 4 bases from J, with 14 bases between. The DNA of the CDR3 is TGTGCCAGCAGCACTAAGGTAGTTAGCACTGAAGCTTTCTTT. Its translation: CASSTKVVSTEAFF.

The V call is TRBV7-6, the J call TRBJ2-7; 8 positions agree with TRBD1. The CDR3 runs 16 residues. V trimming: 5 bases; J trimming: 6 bases; junction bases outside the gene matches: 15. CDR1 SGHVS and CDR2 FNYEAQ come from the germline V gene. In nucleotides, the CDR3 is TGTGCCAGCAGCCCAAGAAGAGGGACAGGACCGTCCGAGCAGTACTTC. Its protein product is CASSPRRGTGPSEQYF.

The sample holds a few counts of this clonotype. V and J are TRBV5-5 and TRBJ1-2; D gene ambiguous. The germline V and J ends were trimmed by 1 base and 4 bases, with 11 bases remaining between them. The CDR3 is 14 residues long. Germline V gene sequence: CDR1 SGHKS, CDR2 YYEKEE (reference sequence). The DNA of the CDR3 is TGTGCCAGCAGCTTGTGGACGGAACCCTATGGCTACACCTTC. Translated, it gives CASSLWTEPYGYTF.

There are many counts of this clonotype. The chain has TRBV29-1 and TRBJ2-1; weak D call: TRBD1 (5 bases). The CDR3 contains 13 residues. Germline values: CDR1 SQVTM, CDR2 ANQGSEA. V gave up 2 bases and J gave up 5 bases, with 10 bases separating them. The CDR3 here is CSVELGRDNEQFF. In DNA form, the CDR3 reads TGCAGCGTTGAATTAGGCAGGGACAATGAGCAGTTCTTC.

This clonotype was seen repeatedly, ten times or more. This rearrangement joins TRBV12-3 or TRBV12-4 to TRBJ2-3; D remains ambiguous. This CDR3 has 13 residues. Trimming stripped 1 base from V and 4 bases from J, with 6 bases between. The CDR3 is CASSLVPADTQYF. CDR3 DNA sequence: TGTGCCAGCAGTTTAGTTCCCGCAGATACGCAGTATTTT.

The chain uses TRBV4-2 and TRBJ1-2, with D hard to call. The CDR3 runs 13 residues. Trimming took 3 bases from V and 8 from J, leaving 13 bases between them. CDR1 and CDR2 from the germline V gene are LGHNA and YNFKEQ. The CDR3 here is CASSQPGLKGYTF. DNA of the CDR3: TGTGCCAGCAGCCAGCCGGGCCTGAAAGGCTACACCTTC.

In this sample, this clonotype turned up many times. This chain connects TRBV4-2 to TRBJ1-1; no definite D call. CDR3 length: 14 residues. The germline V gene encodes CDR1 LGHNA and CDR2 YNFKEQ. V was shortened by 5 bases and J by 4 bases, with 14 bases between the two germline ends. In nucleotides, the CDR3 is TGTGCCAGCAGCTCTACTAGCCTCAGCACTGAAGCTTTCTTT. Amino acid sequence: CASSSTSLSTEAFF.

This clonotype showed up many times. This chain connects TRBV20-1 to TRBJ2-3; 7 bases agree with TRBD2. CDR3 length: 14 residues. V dropped 6 bases and J dropped 0; count of bases not matched to a gene: 6. The germline gives CDR1 DFQATT, CDR2 SNEGSKA (reference sequence). CDR3 sequence: CSARSGGSTDTQYF. The CDR3, as DNA: TGCAGTGCCCGGTCGGGGGGTAGCACAGATACGCAGTATTTT.

This clonotype came up many times. V gene TRBV5-1 combines with J gene TRBJ2-1; 10 bases are a match to TRBD2. This CDR3 is built from 17 residues. The ends lost 2 bases at V and 3 bases at J; junction bases unmatched: 8. Germline CDR1 and CDR2: SGHRS and YFSETQ. This CDR3 reads CASSFGLAGADYNEQFF. Written as DNA, the CDR3 is TGCGCCAGCAGCTTTGGGCTAGCGGGAGCTGACTACAATGAGCAGTTCTTC. Drawing the rest from reference TRBV5-1 and TRBJ2-1, the complete variable domain is KAGVTQTPRYLIKTRGQQVTLSCSPISGHRSVSWYQQTPGQGLQFLFEYFSETQRNKGNFPGRFSGRQFSNSRSEMNVSTLELGDSALYLCASSFGLAGADYNEQFFGPGTRLTVL.

This clonotype occurred many times. V and J are TRBV9 and TRBJ2-7; D tentatively fits TRBD1 or TRBD2 (5 bases each). Trimming left V 0 bases short and J 7 bases short, with 11 bases between. Germline-derived CDR1 and CDR2 are SGDLS and YYNGEE. The CDR3 spans 13 residues. The CDR3 is CASSVGGVGEQYF. CDR3 DNA: TGTGCCAGCAGCGTAGGAGGGGTGGGAGAGCAGTACTTC.

This clonotype appeared many times. The chain links TRBV4-2 to TRBJ2-7; tentative D call: TRBD2 (6 bases). Per the germline V gene, CDR1 is LGHNA and CDR2 is YNFKEQ. CDR3 length: 15 amino acids. The ends were cut back, 0 bases at V and 2 bases at J, with 11 bases in the middle. CDR3 nucleotides: TGTGCCAGCAGCCAAGAGACCGGGAGCACCTACGAGCAGTACTTC. Translating it yields CASSQETGSTYEQYF.

This clonotype was observed a handful of times. The J gene is TRBJ2-3, the V gene TRBV7-9, with D uncertain. The V gene lost 5 bases and the J gene lost 2 bases, with 5 bases spanning the gap. CDR3 size: 12 residues. The germline gives CDR1 SEHNR, CDR2 FQNEAQ (reference sequence). CDR3 DNA sequence: TGTGCCAGCAGCACGGTCACAGATACGCAGTATTTT. Its protein product is CASSTVTDTQYF.

This clonotype came up many times. The chain employs TRBV5-1 and TRBJ2-1, with 7 bases aligning to TRBD1. The CDR3 totals 16 residues. Germline CDR1 is SGHRS and CDR2 is YFSETQ. The junction had 16 bases not matched to a gene; V was cut back by 5 bases and J by 8 bases. This chain's CDR3 is CASRPNRGMGLDEQFF. In DNA form, the CDR3 reads TGCGCCAGCAGACCGAACAGGGGAATGGGGCTCGATGAGCAGTTCTTC.

This clonotype was detected many times. The chain recombines TRBV24-1 with TRBJ2-3; the D is unclear. CDR1 is KGHDR and CDR2 is SFDVKD in the germline V gene. Between the trimmed V and J ends, which lost 3 bases and 1 base, there was a span of 13 bases. The CDR3 spans 16 residues. In DNA, the CDR3 is TGTGCCACCAGTGATCCTTGGACCACGGGCACAGATACGCAGTATTTT. This translates into CATSDPWTTGTDTQYF.

This clonotype was recorded many times. The rearrangement uses TRBV27 and TRBJ1-2, with D possibly matching TRBD1 (6 bases). Germline V lookup: CDR1 MNHEY, CDR2 SMNVEV (reference sequence). V dropped 4 bases and J dropped 8 bases, with 23 bases sitting between them. The CDR3 is 16 residues long. CDR3 protein: CASSSLPSLQGGGYTF. The CDR3 coding sequence is TGTGCCAGCAGTTCCTTGCCATCTCTACAGGGAGGAGGCTACACCTTC.

This clonotype was observed many times. The chain recombines TRBV24-1 with TRBJ2-2; TRBD2 might be the D (5 bases). Trimming took off 0 bases at V and 3 bases at J, with 10 bases between the two ends. Germline assignment: CDR1 KGHDR and CDR2 SFDVKD. The CDR3 is 16 residues long. For the CDR3, the DNA is TGTGCCACCAGTGATTTGCAAAGCGGATACACCGGGGAGCTGTTTTTT. Translation: CATSDLQSGYTGELFF.

This clonotype was counted at least ten times. This chain uses TRBV12-3 or TRBV12-4 with TRBJ2-7, with D unresolved. This CDR3 contains 14 residues. Trimming took 1 base from V and 0 from J, leaving 7 bases between them. CDR3 protein: CASSLDAVSYEQYV. CDR3 coding DNA: TGTGCCAGCAGTTTAGATGCGGTCTCCTACGAGCAGTACGTC.